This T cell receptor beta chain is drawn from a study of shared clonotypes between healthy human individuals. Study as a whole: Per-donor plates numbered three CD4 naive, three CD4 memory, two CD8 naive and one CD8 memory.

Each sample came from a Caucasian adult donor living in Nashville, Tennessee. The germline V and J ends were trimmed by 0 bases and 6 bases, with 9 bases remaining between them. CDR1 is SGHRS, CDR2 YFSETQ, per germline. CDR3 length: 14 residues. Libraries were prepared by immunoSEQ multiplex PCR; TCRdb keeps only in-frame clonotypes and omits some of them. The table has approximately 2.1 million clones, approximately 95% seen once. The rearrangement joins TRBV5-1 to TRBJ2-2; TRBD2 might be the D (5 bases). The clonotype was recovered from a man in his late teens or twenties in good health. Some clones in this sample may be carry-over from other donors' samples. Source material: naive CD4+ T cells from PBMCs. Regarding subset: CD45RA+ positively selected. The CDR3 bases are TGCGCCAGCAGCTTGGACACGCGGGCCGGGGAGCTGTTTTTT. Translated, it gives CASSLDTRAGELFF.